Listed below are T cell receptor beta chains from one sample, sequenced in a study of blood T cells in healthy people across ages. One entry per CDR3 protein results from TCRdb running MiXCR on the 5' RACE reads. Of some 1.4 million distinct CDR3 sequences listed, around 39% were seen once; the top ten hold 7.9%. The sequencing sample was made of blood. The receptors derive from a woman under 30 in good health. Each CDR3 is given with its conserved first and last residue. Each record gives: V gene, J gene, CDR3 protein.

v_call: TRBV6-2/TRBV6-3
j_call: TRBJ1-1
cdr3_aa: CASSDFQNTEAFF

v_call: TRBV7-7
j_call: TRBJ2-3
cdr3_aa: CASSPTPSSFSTDTQYF

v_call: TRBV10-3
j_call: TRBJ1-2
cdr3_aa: CAIPLTAGYGYTF

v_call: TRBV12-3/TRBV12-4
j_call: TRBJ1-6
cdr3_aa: CASSFGGALGSPLHF

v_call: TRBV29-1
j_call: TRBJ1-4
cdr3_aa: CSVLTQDSLNEKLFF

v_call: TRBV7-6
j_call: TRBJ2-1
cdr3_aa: CASSLQRGAAFSYNEQFF

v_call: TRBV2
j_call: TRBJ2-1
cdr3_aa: CASAESRTEQFF

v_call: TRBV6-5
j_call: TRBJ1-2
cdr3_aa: CASSHDIFYGYTF

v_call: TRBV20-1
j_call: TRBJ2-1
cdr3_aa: CSAPSGGGNNEQFF

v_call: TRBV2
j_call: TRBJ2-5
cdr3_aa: CASSEGRQRGGVETQYF

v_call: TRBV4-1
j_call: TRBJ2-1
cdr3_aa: CASSLSPGTNEQFF

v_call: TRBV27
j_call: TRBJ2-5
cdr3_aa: CASSPRFHGTQYF

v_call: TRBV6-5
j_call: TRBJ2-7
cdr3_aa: CASSREQQTEYEQYF

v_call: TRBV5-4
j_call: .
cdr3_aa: CASSTRTGPQETQYF

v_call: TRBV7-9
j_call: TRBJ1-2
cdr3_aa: CASSPTGVGGYTF

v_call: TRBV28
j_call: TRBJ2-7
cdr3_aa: CASSFRGLAVSYKQYF

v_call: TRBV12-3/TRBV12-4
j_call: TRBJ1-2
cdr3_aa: CASTKGWGDGCTF

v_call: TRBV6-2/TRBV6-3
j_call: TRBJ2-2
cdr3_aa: CARRYTGGREEGELFF

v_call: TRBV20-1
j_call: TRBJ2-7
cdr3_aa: CSAPRRGMSSYEQYF

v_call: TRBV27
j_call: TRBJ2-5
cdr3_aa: CASSPGTSDFETQYF

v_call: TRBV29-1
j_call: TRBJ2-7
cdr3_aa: CSVEDRVGREQYF

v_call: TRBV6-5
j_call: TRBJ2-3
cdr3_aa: CASRRGTLGDTQYF

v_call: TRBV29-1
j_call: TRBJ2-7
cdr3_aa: CSVVHRSSYEQYF

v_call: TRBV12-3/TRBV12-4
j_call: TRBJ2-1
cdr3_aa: CASSPKDTYDHEQFF

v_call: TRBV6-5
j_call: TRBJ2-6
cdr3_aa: CASSGGGSSGANVLTF

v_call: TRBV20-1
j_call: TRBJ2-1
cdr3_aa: CSARGPAAAYNEQFF

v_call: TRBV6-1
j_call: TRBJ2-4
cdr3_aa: CASSEVWEIAKNIQYF

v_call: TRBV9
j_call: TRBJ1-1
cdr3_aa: CASSVLMGRGYTEAFF

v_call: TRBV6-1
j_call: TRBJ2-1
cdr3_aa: CASSRTGISYNEQFF

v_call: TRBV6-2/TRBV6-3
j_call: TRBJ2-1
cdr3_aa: CASSYSVISSYNEQFF

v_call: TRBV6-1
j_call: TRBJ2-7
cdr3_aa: CATKGGNSYEQYF

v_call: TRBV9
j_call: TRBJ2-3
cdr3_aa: CASSPPSIGLAGGPRTDTQYF

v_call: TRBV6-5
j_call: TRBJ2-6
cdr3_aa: CASSWTGPSGANVLTF

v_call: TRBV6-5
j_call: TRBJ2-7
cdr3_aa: CASSYSRGYEQYF

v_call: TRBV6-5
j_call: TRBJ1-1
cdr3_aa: CASRQTVTGITEAFF

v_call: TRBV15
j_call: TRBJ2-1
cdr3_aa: CATSRDGGAHAGEQFF

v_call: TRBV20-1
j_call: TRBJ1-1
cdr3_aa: CSAFGAVKNTEAFF

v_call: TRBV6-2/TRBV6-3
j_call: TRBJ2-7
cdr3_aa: CASSYATGQGPSYEQYF

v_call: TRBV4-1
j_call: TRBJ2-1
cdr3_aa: CASSRNRRGVHEQFF

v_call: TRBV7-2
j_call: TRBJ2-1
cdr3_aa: CASSPGQGSNNEQFF

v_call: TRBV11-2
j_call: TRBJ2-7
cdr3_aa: CASSQPGQGPYEQYF